This T cell receptor beta chain emerged from a study of blood T cell repertoires in COVID-19. Repertoires were generated with immunoSEQ multiplex PCR, while TCRdb's copy carries only in-frame clones and drops some. Here the sample spans under 200,000 clones, more than 75% being singletons. Germline CDR1 KGHSH, CDR2 LQKENI. This CDR3 is built from 13 residues. J was trimmed by 6 bases and V by 5 bases; bases with no gene match: 3. The sequence derives from a man in his 60s with COVID-19, enrolled during active disease. Sequenced material: peripheral blood. The rearrangement links TRBV18 to TRBJ1-2; 10 nucleotides match TRBD1. The CDR3 region has the DNA TGTGCCAGCTCAGACAGGGGGCTTGATGGCTACACCTTC. It specifies CASSDRGLDGYTF. The full variable domain, its missing parts supplied by reference TRBV18 and TRBJ1-2, is NAGVMQNPRHLVRRRGQEARLRCSPMKGHSHVYWYRQLPEEGLKFMVYLQKENIIDESGMPKERFSAEFPKEGPSILRIQQVVRGDSAAYFCASSDRGLDGYTFGSGTRLTVV.